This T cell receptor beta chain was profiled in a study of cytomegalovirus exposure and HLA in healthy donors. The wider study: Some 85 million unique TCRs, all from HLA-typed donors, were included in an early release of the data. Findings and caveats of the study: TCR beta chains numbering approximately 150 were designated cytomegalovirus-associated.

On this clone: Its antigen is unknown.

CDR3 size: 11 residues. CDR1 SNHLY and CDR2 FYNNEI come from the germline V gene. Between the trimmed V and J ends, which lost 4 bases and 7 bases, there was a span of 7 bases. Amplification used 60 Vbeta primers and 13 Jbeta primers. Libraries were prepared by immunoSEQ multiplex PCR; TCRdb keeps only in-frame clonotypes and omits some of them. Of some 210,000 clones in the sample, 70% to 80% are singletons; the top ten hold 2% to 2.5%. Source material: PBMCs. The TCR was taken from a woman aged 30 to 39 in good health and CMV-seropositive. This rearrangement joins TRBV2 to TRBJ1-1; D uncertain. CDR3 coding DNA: TGTGCCAGCAGTGCTTCAGTTGAAGCTTTCTTT. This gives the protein CASSASVEAFF.